These 28 T cell receptor beta chains came from one sample sequenced in a study of cytomegalovirus exposure and HLA in healthy donors. Amplification used 60 Vbeta primers and 13 Jbeta primers. Measured with immunoSEQ multiplex PCR; TCRdb has only the in-frame clones, and not every one. The data contain about 160,000 clones, 60% to 80% of them seen just once; the ten biggest clones take up around 4.6%. The sequencing input was PBMCs. These TCRs come from a male donor in good health and CMV-seronegative.

The rearrangement joins TRBV28 to TRBJ2-1; TRBD2 matches 7 bases. CDR3 length: 15 amino acids. Germline assignment: CDR1 MDHEN and CDR2 SYDVKM. Germline trimming cut 4 bases from V and 9 bases from J; bases unmatched to any gene: 12. Here the CDR3 DNA reads TGTGCCAGCAGTTCCCCCGGGGCGGGAGAGGGTGAGCAGTTCTTC. Its protein is CASSSPGAGEGEQFF.

V gene TRBV6-1 combines with J gene TRBJ2-3; no clear D gene. The germline CDR1 and CDR2 sequences are MNHNS and SASEGT. CDR3 length equals 12 residues. V lost 4 bases, J lost 3 bases, and 5 bases lay in between. The CDR3 DNA is TGTGCCAGCAGTGCCAATACAGATACGCAGTATTTT. Protein: CASSANTDTQYF.

The chain employs TRBV25-1 and TRBJ1-2; the match to TRBD1 covers 8 bases. This CDR3 contains 14 residues. Germline assignment: CDR1 MGHDK and CDR2 SYGVNS. V lost 6 bases and J lost 7; bases outside the gene matches: 10. CDR3 sequence reads: CASRSQGDGCGYTF. CDR3 nucleotide sequence: TGTGCCAGCAGATCACAGGGGGACGGATGTGGCTACACCTTC.

V is TRBV21-1 and J is TRBJ1-2. TRBV21-1 is shown as a pseudogene. The CDR3 is made up of 16 amino acids. The DNA of the CDR3 is TGTGCCAGCAGCAAAGGAGGGAGGGCTTTTAACTATGGCTACACCTTC. Translation gives CASSKGGRAFNYGYTF.

The gene calls are TRBV11-2 and TRBJ2-7, with 13 bases aligning to TRBD2. V trimming: 8 bases; J trimming: 6 bases; junction bases outside the gene matches: 7. Germline V lookup: CDR1 SGHAT, CDR2 FQNNGV. CDR3 size: 14 residues. CDR3 sequence: CASRRLAGGTEQYF. In nucleotides, the CDR3 is TGTGCCAGCCGCCGACTAGCGGGAGGAACCGAGCAGTACTTC.

This chain joins TRBV25-1 and TRBJ2-5; 10 nucleotides line up with TRBD2. V was pared by 4 bases and J by 9 bases, with 14 bases of the junction left unmatched. The germline gives CDR1 MGHDK, CDR2 SYGVNS. This CDR3 region has 16 residues. The CDR3 bases are TGTGCCAGCAGTGGCACAATAGCGGGGGGTCTCCTGGCCCAGTACTTC. This gives the protein CASSGTIAGGLLAQYF.

This clone has just one count. The chain combines TRBV2 with TRBJ2-2; TRBD2 matches 13 bases. The CDR3 runs 16 residues. J gave up 7 bases and V 6 bases, and 8 bases lay outside the gene matches. Germline CDR1 and CDR2: SNHLY and FYNNEI. The CDR3 spells CASRPTSGGAVGELFF. The CDR3 bases are TGTGCCAGCAGACCCACTAGCGGGGGGGCCGTCGGGGAGCTGTTTTTT.

This sequence joins TRBV19 and TRBJ1-1; the D is unclear. Germline V CDR1 and CDR2: LNHDA, SQIVND (reference sequence). The CDR3 has 14 residues. Trimming stripped 1 base from V and 10 bases from J, with 16 bases between. The CDR3 spells CASSIVSGTSSAFF. CDR3 sequence (DNA): TGTGCCAGTAGTATAGTAAGCGGTACCTCGTCAGCTTTCTTT.

The chain joins TRBV7-9 to TRBJ1-2, with 10 bases matching TRBD1. V gave up 5 bases and J gave up 6 bases; unmatched junction bases: 3. Germline loops: CDR1 SEHNR, CDR2 FQNEAQ (reference sequence). The CDR3 spans 13 residues. The CDR3 is CASSLDRGDGYTF. CDR3 bases: TGTGCCAGCAGCCTGGACAGGGGGGATGGCTACACCTTC.

This clone was seen a single time. This sequence joins TRBV27 and TRBJ2-2, with unresolved D. The germline V and J ends were trimmed by 6 bases and 7 bases, with 9 bases remaining between them. Germline lookup yields CDR1 MNHEY and CDR2 SMNVEV (reference sequence). The CDR3 has 12 amino acids. The chain's CDR3 is CASRSVNGELFF. CDR3 DNA: TGTGCCAGCAGAAGCGTAAACGGGGAGCTGTTTTTT.

This rearrangement joins TRBV19 to TRBJ2-5; TRBD1 might be the D (5 bases). Germline V CDR1 and CDR2: LNHDA, SQIVND (reference sequence). Between the trimmed V and J ends, which lost 4 bases and 0 bases, there was a span of 15 bases. The CDR3 is 16 amino acids. CDR3 bases: TGTGCCAGTAGTACCCCAGGGCTGGGGTACCAAGAGACCCAGTACTTC. Its protein product is CASSTPGLGYQETQYF.

Here the CDR3 DNA reads TGTGCCAGCAGCCCTACTAGGTTACGCGACAATGAGCAGTTCTTC. The encoded protein is CASSPTRLRDNEQFF. The chain carries TRBV7-2 and TRBJ2-1, with a weak D call TRBD2 (5 bases). Germline assignment: CDR1 SGHTA and CDR2 FQGNSA. The V end was cut by 5 bases, the J end by 5 bases, with 16 bases between. The CDR3 runs 15 residues.

The rearrangement joins TRBV10-3 to TRBJ2-3; possible D gene TRBD1, 5 bases. The CDR3 contains 15 residues. Per germline, CDR1 ENHRY and CDR2 SYGVKD. Between the trimmed V and J ends, which lost 6 bases and 3 bases, there was a span of 16 bases. The CDR3 bases are TGTGCCATCAGCCCGCCGCTCCAGGGTACAGATACGCAGTATTTT. This encodes CAISPPLQGTDTQYF.

This clone was seen more than once but under ten times. The V and J genes are TRBV18 and TRBJ1-4, with D tentatively TRBD1 (5 bases). V lost 8 bases and J 5 bases, leaving 12 bases between the germline ends. Looked up from germline, CDR1 is KGHSH and CDR2 is LQKENI. The CDR3 extends over 13 amino acids. The CDR3 sequence: CASARAENEKLFF. CDR3 bases: TGTGCCAGCGCCAGGGCCGAAAATGAAAAACTGTTTTTT.

The CDR3, as DNA: TGTGCCAGCGAGGGGATACAGGGGACCCATCAGCCCCAGCATTTT. Translating it yields CASEGIQGTHQPQHF. J is TRBJ1-5 and V is TRBV2; 7 bases are a match to TRBD1. The CDR3 spans 15 residues. The junction had 12 bases not matched to a gene; V was cut back by 8 bases and J by 5 bases. Germline V CDR1 and CDR2: SNHLY, FYNNEI.

This clone was counted a single time. The chain recombines TRBV7-8 with TRBJ2-7; possibly TRBD2 for D (6 bases). Germline V gene data show CDR1 as SGHVS and CDR2 as FQNEAQ. V lost 4 bases, J lost 7 bases, and 14 bases lay in between. CDR3 size: 13 residues. The CDR3 reads CASSSGWGEEQYF. CDR3 coding DNA: TGTGCCAGCAGCTCGGGGTGGGGGGAGGAGCAGTACTTC.

The chain couples TRBV5-1 to TRBJ1-1; D uncertain. CDR1 is SGHRS, CDR2 YFSETQ, per germline. The CDR3 sequence is 15 residues long. V dropped 0 bases and J dropped 0 bases, with 9 bases sitting between them. As DNA, the CDR3 is TGCGCCAGCAGCTTGGTGGAGGGCTTGAACACTGAAGCTTTCTTT. Protein: CASSLVEGLNTEAFF.

The chain joins TRBV7-3 to TRBJ2-5; D is uncertain. The CDR3 consists of 13 residues. Per germline, CDR1 SGHTA and CDR2 FQGTGA. Trimming pared 2 bases from V and 5 bases from J, leaving 9 bases between. CDR3 residues: CASSLSGGETQYF. CDR3 bases: TGTGCCAGCAGCTTATCGGGTGGTGAGACCCAGTACTTC.

The chain has TRBV7-2 and TRBJ2-3; no clear D gene. Germline V lookup: CDR1 SGHTA, CDR2 FQGNSA. The V end was cut by 5 bases, the J end by 8 bases, with 11 bases between. This CDR3 comprises 12 residues. CDR3 nucleotide sequence: TGTGCCAGCAGCCCCCGGGTGCTTACGCAGTATTTT. Protein: CASSPRVLTQYF.

CDR3 residues: CASSLGGGEPNSPLHF. CDR3 in DNA: TGTGCCAGCAGCTTGGGTGGGGGGGAGCCCAATTCACCCCTCCACTTT. The V call is TRBV5-8, the J call TRBJ1-6; the D gene is possibly TRBD1 (5 bases). The CDR3 has 16 amino acids. CDR1 SGHTS and CDR2 YDEGEE come from the germline V gene. Trimming took off 0 bases at V and 7 bases at J, with 14 bases between the two ends.

This chain uses TRBV9 with TRBJ1-3; D gene unclear. CDR1 is SGDLS and CDR2 is YYNGEE in the germline V gene. There are 14 residues in the CDR3. The V gene lost 0 bases and the J gene lost 1 base, with 5 bases spanning the gap. This CDR3 is CASSVDISGNTIYF. CDR3 nucleotides: TGTGCCAGCAGCGTAGACATATCTGGAAACACCATATATTTT.

On this clone: The sample carries other DNA sequences with the same CDR3. The CDR3 sequence is CASSSQGRTEAFF. CDR3 coding DNA: TGTGCCAGCAGCTCCCAGGGGCGCACTGAAGCTTTCTTT. The chain employs TRBV7-3 and TRBJ1-1; D perhaps matches TRBD1 (6 bases). CDR1 is SGHTA and CDR2 is FQGTGA in the germline V gene. This CDR3 spans 13 amino acids. Trimming shortened V by 4 bases and J by 4 bases, and 10 bases separated the two germline ends.

This chain's CDR3 is CSVPIGGLGGEQFF. The CDR3 region has the DNA TGCAGCGTTCCGATAGGGGGGTTGGGGGGGGAGCAGTTCTTC. The gene calls are TRBV29-1 and TRBJ2-1; D perhaps matches TRBD2 (7 bases). Germline CDR1 and CDR2: SQVTM and ANQGSEA. The length of the CDR3 is 14 residues. Trimming stripped 5 bases from V and 10 bases from J, with 21 bases between.

The V and J genes are TRBV27 and TRBJ2-3; D uncertain. The germline CDR1 and CDR2 sequences are MNHEY and SMNVEV (reference sequence). This CDR3 has 16 amino acids. V was trimmed by 4 bases and J by 1 base, leaving 15 bases between them. The CDR3 nucleotides are TGTGCCAGCAGTTCCCATCGAGTCACAGGCACAGATACGCAGTATTTT. It yields the protein CASSSHRVTGTDTQYF.

The chain employs TRBV7-9 and TRBJ2-3; 9 positions agree with TRBD2. CDR1 SEHNR and CDR2 FQNEAQ come from the germline V gene (reference sequence). The J segment lost 5 bases and the V segment lost 11 bases, leaving 8 bases of the junction unmatched. This CDR3 spans 13 amino acids. The CDR3 DNA reads TGTGCCGGCATAGCGGGAGCGGGAGATACGCAGTATTTT. Amino acids: CAGIAGAGDTQYF.

The chain carries TRBV10-3 and TRBJ2-3, with TRBD2 identical over 7 bases. Germline trimming cut 4 bases from V and 2 bases from J; bases unmatched to any gene: 3. In germline, CDR1 is ENHRY, CDR2 SYGVKD. The CDR3 runs 14 residues. DNA of the CDR3: TGTGCCATCAGTGCGGGAGGAGACACAGATACGCAGTATTTT. Its protein product is CAISAGGDTDTQYF.

The chain links TRBV5-4 to TRBJ2-7, with TRBD1 as a possible D gene (5 bases). Germline CDR1 is SGHNT and CDR2 is YYREEE (reference sequence). Trimming cost V 4 bases and J 2 bases, with 13 bases left between them. The CDR3 consists of 14 residues. CDR3: CASSGKGRPYEQYF. CDR3 coding DNA: TGTGCCAGCAGCGGGAAGGGGCGCCCCTACGAGCAGTACTTC.

The sample holds a few counts of this clone. It may be a read error: a sequence one base away is much more abundant. Other DNA variants within this sample encode the same CDR3. V and J are TRBV4-1 and TRBJ2-3; 8 bases line up with TRBD2. The CDR3 length is 15 residues. Germline-derived CDR1 and CDR2 are MGHRA and YSYEKL. V dropped 1 base and J dropped 2; count of bases not matched to a gene: 2. As DNA, the CDR3 is TGCGCCAGCAGCCAAGCGGGAGGGCCCACAGATACGCAGTATTTT. Its translation: CASSQAGGPTDTQYF.